The entry below describes one T cell receptor (beta chain). J lost 4 bases, V lost 5 bases, and 24 bases had no gene match. Germline V CDR1 and CDR2: SGHVS, FQNEAQ. There are 21 residues in the CDR3. This sample was included in a study of blood T cell repertoires in COVID-19. Study as a whole: The cDNA or gDNA used as material had been derived from T cells, B-cell-depleted T cells, or PBMCs.

As handled by the study authors: Amplification of reference gene primers was used by the study to estimate nucleated cell counts. TCRdb's table, derived via immunoSEQ multiplex PCR, lists solely in-frame clones and lacks some. V and J calls and clone size are copied from that table; D and trimming were computed from the DNA. The sample lists roughly 340,000 clones, over 70% occurring once. In Seattle, patients joined the study during active infection and were tracked longitudinally. V is TRBV7-8 and J is TRBJ1-5; 9 bases map to TRBD1. Sequencing used peripheral blood. This clonotype originated in a woman aged 50 to 65 with COVID-19, enrolled during active disease. The CDR3 sequence is CASSRTLGITGTGGGNQPQHF. Here the CDR3 DNA reads TGTGCCAGCAGCCGTACACTGGGTATAACCGGAACAGGGGGCGGTAATCAGCCCCAGCATTTT.